What follows describes a single TCR beta chain. The CDR3 extends over 13 amino acids. V gave up 6 bases and J gave up 8 bases, with 16 bases separating them. Method: immunoSEQ multiplex PCR; TCRdb's copy keeps in-frame clones and lacks some. Here the sample spans about 89,000 clones, approximately 80% being singletons. The data derive from a study of blood T cell repertoires in COVID-19. The chain recombines TRBV12-3 or TRBV12-4 with TRBJ1-2; D not certain. Sequencing input: peripheral blood. This sequence originates from a man between 65 and 85 years old with acute or convalescent COVID-19. The CDR3 DNA follows: TGTGCCAGCAGCCTTGACTCCACCTGGGGCTACACCTTC. This translates into CASSLDSTWGYTF.